Each of the 13 T cell receptor beta chains below was sequenced from the same sample in a study of cytomegalovirus exposure and HLA in healthy donors (dated 2017 in TCRdb). The library was built by means of the immunoSEQ multiplex PCR assay. For the multiplex PCR, a mixture combining 60 forward primers for TCR Vbeta segments and 13 reverse primers for TCR Jbeta segments was used. Held by TCRdb, this immuneACCESS table contains in-frame sequences only and omits some clones. Under half of the omission traces to an unresolved V gene where checked; the cause of the rest is unknown. The sample table holds about 130,000 clones, of which approximately 69% were seen once. The ten largest clones take up 3.5% to 4.5% of the sample. The sample was PBMCs. The receptors derive from a man between 35 and 55 years old in good health and CMV-seropositive.

Comment on this clone: The junction does not match germline at one end; this may be a read error. V is TRBV9 and J is TRBJ1-4, with TRBD1 as a possible D gene (6 bases). The germline V gene has CDR1 SGDLS and CDR2 YYNGEE. CDR3 length: 15 amino acids. In DNA form, the CDR3 reads TGTGCCAGCAGCGCTAACAGGGATACGGCTGAAGAACTGTTTTTT. Its translation: CASSANRDTAEELFF.

The chain has TRBV6-1 and TRBJ1-1; tentatively, D is TRBD1 (6 bases). The CDR3 covers 14 residues. V was shortened by 2 bases and J by 4 bases, with 11 bases between the two germline ends. Germline V CDR1 and CDR2: MNHNS, SASEGT. CDR3 DNA sequence: TGTGCCAGCAGTGAACAGGGGTCGCGCACTGAAGCTTTCTTT. Translation: CASSEQGSRTEAFF.

V usage is TRBV7-8 and J usage is TRBJ2-1, with TRBD2 matching over 13 bases. V shed 5 bases and J 0 bases; nucleotides not matched to a gene: 7. The CDR3 loop spans 18 amino acids. In germline, CDR1 is SGHVS, CDR2 FQNEAQ. CDR3 in DNA: TGTGCCAGCAGCAAGACTAGCGGGAGGTTCGGCTCCTACAATGAGCAGTTCTTC. It encodes CASSKTSGRFGSYNEQFF.

The gene calls are TRBV5-1 and TRBJ2-7, with a weak D call TRBD1 (5 bases). CDR3 length: 15 residues. The ends were cut back, 4 bases at V and 4 bases at J, with 18 bases in the middle. Per the germline V gene, CDR1 is SGHRS and CDR2 is YFSETQ. CDR3 bases: TGCGCCAGCAGCCCGGATTTGGCAGGGCGGTACGAGCAGTACTTC. This gives the protein CASSPDLAGRYEQYF.

This clone was recorded a few times. V and J are TRBV9 and TRBJ2-1, with 9 bases identical to TRBD1. Germline CDR1 and CDR2: SGDLS and YYNGEE. J gave up 6 bases and V 0 bases, and 7 bases lay outside the gene matches. The length of the CDR3 is 16 residues. The CDR3 spells CASSVAGQGVRNEQFF. DNA of the CDR3: TGTGCCAGCAGCGTAGCGGGACAGGGAGTACGCAATGAGCAGTTCTTC.

This clone has a handful of counts. This chain connects TRBV6-1 to TRBJ1-1; 7 bases are shared with TRBD1. J lost 0 bases, V lost 4 bases, and 5 bases had no gene match. From germline, CDR1 is MNHNS and CDR2 SASEGT. The CDR3 runs 15 residues. CDR3 nucleotides: TGTGCCAGCAGTGTCAGGGGGAGTATGAACACTGAAGCTTTCTTT. Translating gives CASSVRGSMNTEAFF.

The chain joins TRBV6-6 to TRBJ2-3, with 12 nucleotides matching TRBD2. The germline gives CDR1 MNHNY, CDR2 SVGAGI (reference sequence). J was trimmed by 5 bases and V by 6 bases; bases with no gene match: 6. The CDR3 totals 15 residues. The CDR3 here is CASSYLAGGQDTQYF. CDR3 nucleotide sequence: TGTGCCAGCAGCTATCTAGCGGGGGGGCAAGATACGCAGTATTTT.

V and J are TRBV7-2 and TRBJ2-3; the D gene is possibly TRBD1 (5 bases). Between the trimmed V and J ends, which lost 5 bases and 3 bases, there was a span of 18 bases. There are 16 residues in the CDR3. The V gene's germline CDR1 is SGHTA and CDR2 FQGNSA. CDR3 sequence (DNA): TGTGCCAGCAGCCTACTCTTCGACAGTCGGACAGATACGCAGTATTTT. This translates into CASSLLFDSRTDTQYF.

In this sample, this clone turned up a few times. The gene calls are TRBV6-5 and TRBJ1-2; 7 positions agree with TRBD1. The CDR3 has 15 residues. In germline, CDR1 is MNHEY, CDR2 SVGAGI. V trimming: 5 bases; J trimming: 8 bases; junction bases outside the gene matches: 14. The CDR3: CASSASQTGRGGYTF. CDR3 DNA sequence: TGTGCCAGCAGTGCCTCTCAGACAGGGCGGGGAGGCTACACCTTC.

This chain joins TRBV9 and TRBJ2-5, with 12 bases matching TRBD2. Losses at the gene ends were 3 bases for V and 1 base for J; bases not matched to a gene: 10. The CDR3 loop spans 18 amino acids. Germline V gene data show CDR1 as SGDLS and CDR2 as YYNGEE. CDR3 sequence (DNA): TGTGCCAGCAGCGCGGGACTAGCGGGCACTACCACCCAAGAGACCCAGTACTTC. Protein sequence: CASSAGLAGTTTQETQYF.

This chain uses TRBV29-1 with TRBJ2-7, with D possibly TRBD1 on 6 matching bases. Between the trimmed V and J ends, which lost 6 bases and 2 bases, there was a span of 14 bases. The CDR3 has 13 amino acids. The germline V gene has CDR1 SQVTM and CDR2 ANQGSEA. The CDR3 region has the DNA TGCAGCGTGAGACAGGAGACCCCCTACGAGCAGTACTTC. It translates to CSVRQETPYEQYF.

The chain recombines TRBV7-8 with TRBJ1-1; TRBD1 agrees at 7 bases. Trimming removed 5 bases from V and 0 bases from J; junction bases left unmatched: 6. The CDR3 is 15 residues long. From germline, CDR1 is SGHVS and CDR2 FQNEAQ. The CDR3 reads CASSLSQGMNTEAFF. In DNA, the CDR3 is TGTGCCAGCAGCCTATCACAGGGGATGAACACTGAAGCTTTCTTT.

For the CDR3, the DNA is TGTGCCAGTAGTACCCTACAGGGTTTGGTGTTGGGCACTGAAGCTTTCTTT. Protein sequence: CASSTLQGLVLGTEAFF. The chain links TRBV19 to TRBJ1-1; TRBD1 might be the D (6 bases). V shed 4 bases and J shed 4 bases, with 22 bases lying between them. Germline V lookup: CDR1 LNHDA, CDR2 SQIVND (reference sequence). The CDR3 contains 17 residues.